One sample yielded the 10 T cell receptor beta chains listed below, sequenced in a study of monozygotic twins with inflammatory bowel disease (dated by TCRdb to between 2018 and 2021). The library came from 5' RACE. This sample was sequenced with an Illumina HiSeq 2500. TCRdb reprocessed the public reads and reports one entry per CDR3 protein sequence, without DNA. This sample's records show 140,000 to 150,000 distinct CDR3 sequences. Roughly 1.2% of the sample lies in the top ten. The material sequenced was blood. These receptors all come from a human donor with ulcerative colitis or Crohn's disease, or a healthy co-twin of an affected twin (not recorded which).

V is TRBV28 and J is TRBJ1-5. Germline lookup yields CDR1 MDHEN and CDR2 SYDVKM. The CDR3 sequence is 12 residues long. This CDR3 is CASHSSNQPQHF.

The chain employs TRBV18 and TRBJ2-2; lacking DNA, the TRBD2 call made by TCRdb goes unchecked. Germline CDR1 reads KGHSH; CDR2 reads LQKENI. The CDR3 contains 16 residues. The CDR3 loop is CASSPRPGVSTGEPFF.

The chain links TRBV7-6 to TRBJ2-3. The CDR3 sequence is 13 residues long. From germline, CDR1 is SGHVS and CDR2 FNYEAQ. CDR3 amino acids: CASSLRLSDTQYF.

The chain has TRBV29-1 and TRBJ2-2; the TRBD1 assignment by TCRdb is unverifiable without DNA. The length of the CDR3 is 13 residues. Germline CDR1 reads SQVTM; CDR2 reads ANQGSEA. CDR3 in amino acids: CSVETGPHGELFF.

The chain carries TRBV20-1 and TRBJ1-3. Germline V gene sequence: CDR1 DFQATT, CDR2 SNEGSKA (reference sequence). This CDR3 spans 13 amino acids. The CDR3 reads CSAGRDLGNTIYF.

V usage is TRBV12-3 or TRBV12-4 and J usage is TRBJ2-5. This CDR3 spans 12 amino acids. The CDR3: CASSNGQETQYF.

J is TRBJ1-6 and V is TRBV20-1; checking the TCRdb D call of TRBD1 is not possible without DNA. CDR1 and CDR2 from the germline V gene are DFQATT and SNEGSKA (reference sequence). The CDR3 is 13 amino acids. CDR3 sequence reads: CSAGGTVNSPLHF.

Here the CDR3 reads CSVPGGTGAGSPLHF. J is TRBJ1-6 and V is TRBV29-1; TCRdb's assignment of TRBD1 cannot be checked, as there is no DNA. Germline CDR1 SQVTM, CDR2 ANQGSEA. The CDR3 sequence is 15 residues long.

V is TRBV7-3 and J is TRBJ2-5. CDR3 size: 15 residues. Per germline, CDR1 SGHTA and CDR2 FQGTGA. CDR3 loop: CASSLGVSLQETQYF.

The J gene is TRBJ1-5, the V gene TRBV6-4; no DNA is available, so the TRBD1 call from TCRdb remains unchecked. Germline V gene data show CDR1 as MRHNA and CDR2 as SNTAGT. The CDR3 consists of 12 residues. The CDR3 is CASSDGRGPQHF.